This T cell receptor beta chain was captured by sequencing in a study of CD8 T cells in ankylosing spondylitis (dated by TCRdb to about 2017). For context, the study as a whole: The study set out to find disease-linked TCR variants by profiling T cell receptor beta repertoires in ankylosing spondylitis patients and healthy donors. The whole study cohort included some 100 healthy donors and 25 ankylosing spondylitis patients. Peripheral blood was sampled, and synovial fluid was also collected from ankylosing spondylitis patients. Beyond this particular receptor, the publication reports: In peripheral blood, the disease-linked clones were found at relatively low frequencies and had a CD8+ phenotype. Some motif variants were previously reported in synovial fluid and blood of reactive arthritis patients, suggesting common disease-initiation mechanisms. According to the report, matched synovial fluid samples from ankylosing spondylitis patients were significantly enriched for the disease-linked clones. A TCR beta motif made up of several highly homologous amino acid variants appeared to be characteristic of blood from ankylosing spondylitis patients.

A word on this clonotype: The clone's antigen remains unknown. Base-call qualities are not available, and no considerably larger clone is one nucleotide away.

V ends up 2 bases short and J 1 base short, with an unmatched junction base count of 11. Inclusive of the bounding cysteine and phenylalanine, the CDR3 is 18 residues long. This entry keeps only the CDR3 DNA: 54 bases, framed from base 1. The germline V gene sets CDR1 to SGHAT and CDR2 to FQNNGV. For sequencing, an Illumina HiSeq 2500 was employed. Quantitative 5'-RACE with molecular barcodes was used to prepare TCR beta libraries. The source study handled its data this way. To identify disease-linked TCR variants, a new computational method was used, one built on a probabilistic model of VDJ rearrangement. TCRdb applied fastp at Q25 and MiXCR to the public reads, then kept only in-frame beta chains. All rows with the same CDR3 protein become a single entry with the most common DNA and genes. Clone size and V and J calls follow TCRdb, not the original study. This sample is represented by a few hundred thousand distinct CDR3 sequences; over 15% of them were singletons. Together, the top ten hold about a third of the sample.

The chain links TRBV11-2 with TRBJ2-7; 10 central nucleotides agree with TRBD2. This sequence was found in a male donor with ankylosing spondylitis or in good health (not recorded which). The sequencing sample was made of blood, either unsorted or a sorted T cell fraction (not recorded which). The sequence in DNA is TGTGCCAGCAGCTTATGGGACGCTGGACTAGCGGCTTCCTACGAGCAGTACTTC. It translates as CASSLWDAGLAASYEQYF.